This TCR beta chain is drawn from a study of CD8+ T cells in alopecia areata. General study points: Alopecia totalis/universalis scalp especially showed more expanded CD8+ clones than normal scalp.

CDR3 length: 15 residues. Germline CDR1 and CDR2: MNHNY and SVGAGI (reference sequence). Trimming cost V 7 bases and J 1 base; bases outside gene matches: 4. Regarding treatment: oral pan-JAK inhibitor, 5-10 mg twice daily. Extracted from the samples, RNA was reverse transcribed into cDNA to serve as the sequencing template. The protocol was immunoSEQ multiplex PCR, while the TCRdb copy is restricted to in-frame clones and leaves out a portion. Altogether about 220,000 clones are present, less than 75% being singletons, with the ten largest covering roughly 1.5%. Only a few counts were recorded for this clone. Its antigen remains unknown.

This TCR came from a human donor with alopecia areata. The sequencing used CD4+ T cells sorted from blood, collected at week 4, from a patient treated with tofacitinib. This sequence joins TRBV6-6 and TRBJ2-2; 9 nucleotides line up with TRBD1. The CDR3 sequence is CASKGQGKNTGELFF. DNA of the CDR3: TGTGCCAGCAAGGGACAGGGAAAGAACACCGGGGAGCTGTTTTTT.